The 14 T cell receptor beta chains given below trace back to one sample, sequenced in a study of OX40 agonist ivuxolimab in advanced cancers. This table comes from immunoSEQ multiplex PCR, and its TCRdb copy is limited to in-frame clones, with some not included. The sample yields approximately 69,000 clones, 85% to 90% seen once. The sample in question was CD4+ or CD8+ T cells sorted from blood, obtained in a trial of the OX40 agonist ivuxolimab. Receptors were obtained from an adult with an advanced solid tumor such as melanoma, head and neck, liver or kidney cancer.

V and J are TRBV14 and TRBJ2-5; no clear D. The CDR3 is 17 residues long. Looked up from germline, CDR1 is SGHDN and CDR2 is FVKESK. Trimming took 0 bases from V and 0 from J, leaving 14 bases between them. CDR3 residues: CASSQETYNSYQETQYF. The CDR3 region has the DNA TGTGCCAGCAGCCAAGAAACGTACAACTCGTACCAAGAGACCCAGTACTTC.

The chain has TRBV7-6 and TRBJ1-1, with 10 positions matching TRBD1. Trimming at V came to 7 bases and at J to 4 bases, leaving 9 bases not matched to a gene. The CDR3 has 15 residues. Germline V gene lookup returns CDR1 SGHVS and CDR2 FNYEAQ. In nucleotides, the CDR3 is TGTGCCAGCAAGGGGGACAGGGGAGGTACCACTGAAGCTTTCTTT. It yields the protein CASKGDRGGTTEAFF.

The gene calls are TRBV6-5 and TRBJ2-7; 7 bases align to TRBD1. The CDR3 totals 14 residues. Germline V gene sequence: CDR1 MNHEY, CDR2 SVGAGI. V shed 6 bases, J shed 3 bases, and the junction held 8 bases outside the gene matches. CDR3 sequence (DNA): TGTGCCAGCAGGACCGGGACAGCAGTCTACGAGCAGTACTTC. Its protein product is CASRTGTAVYEQYF.

The chain has TRBV28 and TRBJ2-7, with TRBD2 identical over 10 bases. Germline V CDR1 and CDR2: MDHEN, SYDVKM. Unmatched junction bases numbered 5, after V lost 5 bases and J lost 4 bases. The CDR3 has 14 residues. The CDR3 loop reads CASSMLAGAYEQYF. For the CDR3, the DNA is TGTGCCAGCAGTATGCTAGCGGGGGCTTACGAGCAGTACTTC.

The chain recombines TRBV7-2 with TRBJ2-3, with D perhaps TRBD2 (5 bases). Germline V gene lookup returns CDR1 SGHTA and CDR2 FQGNSA. This CDR3 has 12 residues. V shed 3 bases and J shed 4 bases, with 5 bases lying between them. The DNA of the CDR3 is TGTGCCAGCAGCTTTAGCGCAGATACGCAGTATTTT. Protein sequence: CASSFSADTQYF.

V gene TRBV11-2 combines with J gene TRBJ2-1; 12 bases line up with TRBD2. V gave up 2 bases and J gave up 10 bases; unmatched junction bases: 6. Germline V CDR1 and CDR2: SGHAT, FQNNGV. CDR3 length: 15 amino acids. The CDR3 region has the DNA TGTGCCAGCAGCTTACGACTAGCGGGAGAGGTGGAGCAGTTCTTC. This encodes CASSLRLAGEVEQFF.

CDR3 region: CASSQDPPVFSYNSPLHF. The CDR3 DNA sequence: TGCGCCAGCAGCCAAGACCCCCCAGTTTTCTCCTATAATTCACCCCTCCACTTT. The chain joins TRBV4-3 to TRBJ1-6; unclear D gene. The CDR3 extends over 18 amino acids. Trimming shortened V by 0 bases and J by 0 bases, and 12 bases separated the two germline ends. Germline CDR1 and CDR2: LGHNA and YSLEER.

The rearrangement joins TRBV6-5 to TRBJ1-5, with D tentatively TRBD1 (6 bases). V shed 5 bases and J shed 4 bases, with 6 bases lying between them. From germline, CDR1 is MNHEY and CDR2 SVGAGI. CDR3 length: 12 amino acids. The CDR3 sequence: CASSQGNQPQHF. Written as DNA, the CDR3 is TGTGCCAGCAGTCAGGGGAATCAGCCCCAGCATTTT.

The genes are TRBV19 and TRBJ2-1, with TRBD2 matching over 11 bases. Germline V gene data show CDR1 as LNHDA and CDR2 as SQIVND (reference sequence). The CDR3 sequence is 15 residues long. J lost 10 bases, V lost 4 bases, and 9 bases had no gene match. CDR3 nucleotide sequence: TGTGCCAGTAGTACTACTAGCGGGAGCGGAAGAGAGCAGTTCTTC. Amino acid sequence: CASSTTSGSGREQFF. Complete variable domain (other parts from reference TRBV19 and TRBJ2-1): DGGITQSPKYLFRKEGQNVTLSCEQNLNHDAMYWYRQDPGQGLRLIYYSQIVNDFQKGDIAEGYSVSREKKESFPLTVTSAQKNPTAFYLCASSTTSGSGREQFFGPGTRLTVL.

This clone was detected once. V gene TRBV9 combines with J gene TRBJ2-1; 7 bases agree with TRBD2. V dropped 0 bases and J dropped 7; count of bases not matched to a gene: 7. The CDR3 is 15 amino acids. The germline CDR1 and CDR2 sequences are SGDLS and YYNGEE. CDR3: CASSVVGRPFNEQFF. The CDR3 DNA sequence: TGTGCCAGCAGCGTAGTCGGGAGGCCGTTTAATGAGCAGTTCTTC.

This clone appeared once. This chain links TRBV30 with TRBJ1-3; D call uncertain. CDR3 length: 13 amino acids. Trimming took 3 bases from V and 0 from J, leaving 6 bases between them. Looked up from germline, CDR1 is GTSNPN and CDR2 is SVGIG (reference sequence). As DNA, the CDR3 is TGTGCCTGGAGAGTAAGCTCTGGAAACACCATATATTTT. It is translated as CAWRVSSGNTIYF.

Comments on this clone: The germline gene is not matched at one end of the junction; a read error may be the cause. V and J are TRBV28 and TRBJ2-3; D perhaps matches TRBD1 (5 bases). The CDR3 covers 15 residues. Germline loops: CDR1 MDHEN, CDR2 SYDVKM. This CDR3 is CASSTGQVGTDAQYF. The CDR3 bases are TGTGCCAGCAGCACCGGACAAGTGGGCACAGATGCGCAGTATTTT.

The chain employs TRBV5-1 and TRBJ2-1, with D perhaps matching TRBD2 (5 bases). The CDR3 is made up of 23 amino acids. The germline CDR1 and CDR2 sequences are SGHRS and YFSETQ. With 0 bases removed from V and 0 bases from J, the gap between germline ends came to 31 bases. CDR3 region: CASSLGPWGSGRWGEGSYNEQFF. Here the CDR3 DNA reads TGCGCCAGCAGCTTGGGCCCCTGGGGTTCGGGGAGATGGGGAGAGGGCTCCTACAATGAGCAGTTCTTC.

This chain connects TRBV6-5 to TRBJ2-7; 11 nucleotides line up with TRBD2. The CDR3 consists of 15 residues. Germline CDR1 reads MNHEY; CDR2 reads SVGAGI. V shed 5 bases, J shed 6 bases, and the junction held 9 bases outside the gene matches. CDR3 region: CASSQLAGGLREQYF. The CDR3 DNA is TGTGCCAGCAGTCAGCTAGCGGGAGGCCTCCGCGAGCAGTACTTC.